This section outlines one TCR beta chain sequence together with its context. The antigen is not known. Noted treatment: approximately 18 received Ad26.COV2.S at low or high dose, single or two shots; 5 received placebo; per-sample allocation not given. Sampling was done on day 63 after the first vaccine or placebo injection. Boston supplied an adult donor aged 18-55 years. This sample was taken from a study of Ad26.COV2.S vaccination and SARS-CoV-2 variants. TCRdb's copy holds only in-frame clones and misses some; the assay was immunoSEQ multiplex PCR. The data hold about 350,000 clones, with 80% to 90% observed a single time. The CDR3 is made up of 13 amino acids. The J segment lost 7 bases and the V segment lost 5 bases, leaving 4 bases of the junction unmatched. The study, taken as a whole, reports: The study found higher spike-specific TCR breadth in vaccine than placebo recipients.

The source is a person between 18 and 60 years old who received the Ad26.COV2.S COVID-19 vaccine or a placebo. The rearrangement uses TRBV12-3 or TRBV12-4 and TRBJ1-2; 10 nucleotides match TRBD1. Sequenced material: peripheral blood, taken in a trial of Ad26.COV2.S vaccine versus placebo. The CDR3 loop reads CASSPGQGVGYTF. CDR3 nucleotides: TGTGCCAGCAGTCCAGGACAGGGGGTTGGCTACACCTTC.